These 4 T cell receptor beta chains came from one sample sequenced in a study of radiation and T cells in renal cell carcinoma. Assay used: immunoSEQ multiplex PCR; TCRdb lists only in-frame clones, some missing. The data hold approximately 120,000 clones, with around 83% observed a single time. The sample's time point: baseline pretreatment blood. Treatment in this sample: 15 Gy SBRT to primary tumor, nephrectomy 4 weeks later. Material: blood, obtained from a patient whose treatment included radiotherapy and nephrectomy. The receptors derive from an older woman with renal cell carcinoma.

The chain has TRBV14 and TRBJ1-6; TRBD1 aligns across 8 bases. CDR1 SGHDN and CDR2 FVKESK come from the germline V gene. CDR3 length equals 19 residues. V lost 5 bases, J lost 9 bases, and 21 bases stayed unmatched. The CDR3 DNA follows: TGTGCCAGCAGCTCAAAGCCTTTCGGCCTGGACAGGGAGGGTTCACCCCTCCACTTT. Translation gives CASSSKPFGLDREGSPLHF. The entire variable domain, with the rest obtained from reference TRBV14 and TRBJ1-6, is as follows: EAGVTQFPSHSVIEKGQTVTLRCDPISGHDNLYWYRRVMGKEIKFLLHFVKESKQDESGMPNNRFLAERTGGTYSTLKVQPAELEDSGVYFCASSSKPFGLDREGSPLHFGNGTRLTVT.

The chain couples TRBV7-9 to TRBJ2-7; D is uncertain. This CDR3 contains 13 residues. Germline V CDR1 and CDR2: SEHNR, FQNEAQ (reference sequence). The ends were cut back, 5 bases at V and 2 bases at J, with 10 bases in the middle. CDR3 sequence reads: CASSLPPTYEQYF. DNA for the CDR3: TGTGCCAGCAGCCTTCCACCCACCTACGAGCAGTACTTC.

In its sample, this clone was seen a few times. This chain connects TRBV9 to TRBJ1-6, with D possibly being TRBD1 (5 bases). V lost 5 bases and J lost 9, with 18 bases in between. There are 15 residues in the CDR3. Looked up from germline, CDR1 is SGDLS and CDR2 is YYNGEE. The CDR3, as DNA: TGTGCCAGCAGACCCGGCTCAGGGTTCGGTTCACCCCTCCACTTT. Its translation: CASRPGSGFGSPLHF.

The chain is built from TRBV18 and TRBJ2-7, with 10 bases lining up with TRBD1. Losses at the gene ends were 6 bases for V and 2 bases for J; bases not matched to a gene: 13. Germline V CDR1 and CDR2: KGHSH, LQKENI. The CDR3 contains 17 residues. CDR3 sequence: CASSPVGQGGITYEQYF. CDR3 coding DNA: TGTGCCAGCTCCCCGGTTGGACAGGGGGGGATAACCTACGAGCAGTACTTC.